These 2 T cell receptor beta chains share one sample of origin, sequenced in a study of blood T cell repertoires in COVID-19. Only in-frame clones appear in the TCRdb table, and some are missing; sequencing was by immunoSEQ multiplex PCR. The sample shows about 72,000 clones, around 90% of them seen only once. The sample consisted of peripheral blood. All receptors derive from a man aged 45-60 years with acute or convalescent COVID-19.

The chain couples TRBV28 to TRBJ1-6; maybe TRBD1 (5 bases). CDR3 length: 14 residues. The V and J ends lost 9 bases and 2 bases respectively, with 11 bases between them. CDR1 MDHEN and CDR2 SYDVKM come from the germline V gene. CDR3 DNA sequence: TGTGCCAGACGGACACCTACCTATAATTCACCCCTCCACTTT. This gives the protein CARRTPTYNSPLHF.

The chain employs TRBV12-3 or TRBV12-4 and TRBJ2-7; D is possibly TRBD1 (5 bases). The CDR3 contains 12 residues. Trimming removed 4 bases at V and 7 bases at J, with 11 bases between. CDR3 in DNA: TGTGCCAGCAGTTCCAGGGTAGGGGAGCAGTACTTC. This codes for CASSSRVGEQYF.